This T cell receptor (beta chain) was captured in a study of cytomegalovirus exposure and HLA in healthy donors. The V segment lost 3 bases and the J segment 8 bases; nucleotides outside the gene matches: 9. Germline loops: CDR1 SGDLS, CDR2 YYNGEE. This CDR3 region has 14 residues. Researchers ran the PCR with 60 Vbeta and 13 Jbeta primers. TCRdb keeps only in-frame clones here, not all; method: immunoSEQ multiplex PCR. The data contain under 150,000 clones, under 80% of them singletons. The clonotype originates from a male donor in good health and CMV-seronegative. The chain employs TRBV9 and TRBJ1-2; 8 bases match TRBD1. Sequencing input: PBMCs. CDR3 amino acids: CASSARTGLEGYTF. CDR3 coding DNA: TGTGCCAGCAGCGCCAGGACAGGGCTGGAAGGCTACACCTTC.